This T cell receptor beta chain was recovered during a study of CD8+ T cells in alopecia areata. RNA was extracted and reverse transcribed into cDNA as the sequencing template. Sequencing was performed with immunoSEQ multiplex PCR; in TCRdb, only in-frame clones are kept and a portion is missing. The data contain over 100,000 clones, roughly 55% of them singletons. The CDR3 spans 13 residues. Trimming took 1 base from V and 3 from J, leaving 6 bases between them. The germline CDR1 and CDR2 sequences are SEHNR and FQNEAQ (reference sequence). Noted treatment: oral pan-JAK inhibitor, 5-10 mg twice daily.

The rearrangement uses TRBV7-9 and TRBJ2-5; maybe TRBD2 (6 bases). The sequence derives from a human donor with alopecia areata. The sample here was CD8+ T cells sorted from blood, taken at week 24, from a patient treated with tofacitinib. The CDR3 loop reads CASSLGGEETQYF. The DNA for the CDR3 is TGTGCCAGCAGCTTAGGGGGGGAAGAGACCCAGTACTTC.